The entry that follows covers one T cell receptor beta chain sequence. Its antigen target is currently unknown. The sample holds no much larger clone one base away, and base qualities are not on file. The record originates from a study of blood T cell repertoires in COVID-19 (dated by TCRdb to 2018 to 2021). General notes on the study: Collaborator samples came from the United States, Italy and Spain and covered acute and convalescent phases of COVID-19. Where HLA class I and class II types were available, the types were taken from metadata supplied by the sample provider, not from assay-based typing. Sample metadata almost always included a de-identified subject ID, COVID-19 status, age in years and sex. The samples were drawn from two sources: the first 160 participants of the ongoing ImmuneRACE study, and 1,200 or so subjects contributed by 6 global collaborators. The dataset comprised deeply sampled blood TCRbeta repertoires from subjects exposed to, actively infected with, or recovered from COVID-19. The repertoires were released in a freely available public database intended as a resource for research on the immune response to SARS-CoV-2. The prospective study material was composed of cDNA or gDNA derived from T cells, B-cell-depleted T cells, or PBMCs. Results and caveats for the whole study, not just this receptor: The quantity of clinical and demographic metadata differed by source and by participant and was supplied without curation.

The CDR3 starts with the cysteine, ends with the phenylalanine, and has 13 residues. This entry keeps only the CDR3 DNA: 39 bases, framed from base 1. V drops 7 bases and J drops 4 bases, leaving 10 bases in between. The germline V gene encodes CDR1 SNHLY and CDR2 FYNNEI. Each collaborating institution followed its own protocols to collect whole blood in K2EDTA tubes. For TCRbeta analysis, collaborators shipped samples in one of three forms: frozen whole blood, isolated PBMCs, or DNA extracted from either of those sample types. TCRbeta CDR3 regions were amplified from genomic DNA using the immunoSEQ Assay, a bias-controlled multiplex PCR. Processing in the source paper ran as follows. The number of nucleated cells in each sample was estimated from the amplification of reference gene primers within the assay. Sequence reads were collapsed and filtered to measure the absolute abundance of every unique TCRbeta CDR3 rearrangement. For each sample, productive Simpson clonality was calculated as the square root of Simpson's diversity index over productive rearrangements. What TCRdb holds here is the immuneACCESS table cut down to in-frame rearrangements. Part of the clones is not present; checked against another copy, under half of the missing clones reflect an unresolved V gene, and the others are unexplained. That table supplies the V and J calls and clone size; D and trimming were determined from the DNA. The table for this sample lists over 85,000 clones; around 89% of them were counted only once. Together, the top ten hold about 3% of the sample.

This chain is built from TRBV2 and TRBJ2-2; the D gene is possibly TRBD2, with 5 bases matching. The clonotype comes from a woman in her 50s with acute or convalescent COVID-19. Material: peripheral blood. The CDR3 protein: CASKEARTGELFF. The sequenced DNA is TGTGCCAGCAAGGAGGCGCGCACCGGGGAGCTGTTTTTT.